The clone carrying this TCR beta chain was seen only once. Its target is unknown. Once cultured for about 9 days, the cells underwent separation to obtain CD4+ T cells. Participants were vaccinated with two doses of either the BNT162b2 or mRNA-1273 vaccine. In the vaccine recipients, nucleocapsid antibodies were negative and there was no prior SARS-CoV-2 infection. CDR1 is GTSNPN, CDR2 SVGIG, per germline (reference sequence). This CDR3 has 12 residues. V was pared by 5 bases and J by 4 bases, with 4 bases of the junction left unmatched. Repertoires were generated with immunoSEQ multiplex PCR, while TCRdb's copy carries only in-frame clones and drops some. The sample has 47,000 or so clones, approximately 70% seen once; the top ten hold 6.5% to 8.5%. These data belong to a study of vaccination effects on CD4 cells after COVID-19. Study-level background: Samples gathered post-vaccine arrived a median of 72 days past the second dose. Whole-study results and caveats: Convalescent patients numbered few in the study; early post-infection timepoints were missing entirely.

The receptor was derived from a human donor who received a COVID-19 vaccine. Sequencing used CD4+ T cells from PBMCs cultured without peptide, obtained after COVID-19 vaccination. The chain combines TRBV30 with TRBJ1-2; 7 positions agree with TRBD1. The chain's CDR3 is CAWATGVYGYTF. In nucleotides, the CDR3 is TGTGCCTGGGCCACAGGGGTCTATGGCTACACCTTC.